Listed below are T cell receptor beta chains from one sample, sequenced in a study of cytomegalovirus exposure and HLA in healthy donors. The table came from immunoSEQ multiplex PCR; TCRdb's copy has only in-frame clones and leaves some out. The data show around 130,000 clones, and the top ten clones hold approximately 1.9%. Source material: PBMCs. These receptors all stem from a woman aged 55-70 years in good health and CMV-seronegative. Both conserved end residues are part of each CDR3. D genes are given only for firm matches.

CDR3aa: CAWWGPSYNEQFF; CDR3nt: TGTGCCTGGTGGGGGCCGAGTTACAATGAGCAGTTCTTC; v_gene: TRBV7-2; d_gene: NA; j_gene: TRBJ2-1
CDR3aa: CASSDLAESGANVLTF; CDR3nt: TGTGCCAGCAGTGACCTAGCGGAGTCTGGGGCCAACGTCCTGACTTTC; v_gene: TRBV6-1; d_gene: TRBD2; j_gene: TRBJ2-6
CDR3aa: CASSELPGQAYEQYF; CDR3nt: TGTGCCAGCAGTGAACTCCCTGGACAGGCCTACGAGCAGTACTTC; v_gene: TRBV6-1; d_gene: TRBD1; j_gene: TRBJ2-7
CDR3aa: CASSQDRGLVPEAFF; CDR3nt: TGTGCCAGCAGCCAGGACAGGGGTTTAGTGCCTGAAGCTTTCTTT; v_gene: TRBV4-2; d_gene: TRBD1; j_gene: TRBJ1-1
CDR3aa: CASRLTDRGFDEQYF; CDR3nt: TGTGCCAGCAGACTGACGGACAGGGGGTTCGACGAGCAGTACTTC; v_gene: TRBV28; d_gene: TRBD1; j_gene: TRBJ2-7
CDR3aa: CASSPHRTSGSATSYNEQFF; CDR3nt: TGCGCCAGCAGCCCCCACAGGACTAGCGGGAGTGCTACCTCCTACAATGAGCAGTTCTTC; v_gene: TRBV4-1; d_gene: TRBD2; j_gene: TRBJ2-1
CDR3aa: CASSLAIQGWGYTF; CDR3nt: TGTGCCAGCAGCTTAGCGATACAGGGCTGGGGCTACACCTTC; v_gene: TRBV7-2; d_gene: NA; j_gene: TRBJ1-2
CDR3aa: CASSVYRAFSYNEQFF; CDR3nt: TGTGCCAGCAGTGTTTACAGGGCTTTTTCTTACAATGAGCAGTTCTTC; v_gene: TRBV2; d_gene: NA; j_gene: TRBJ2-1
CDR3aa: CASSLDRSETQYF; CDR3nt: TGTGCCAGTAGTCTGGACAGATCGGAGACCCAGTACTTC; v_gene: TRBV19; d_gene: NA; j_gene: TRBJ2-5
CDR3aa: CASSPMTGPSQPQHF; CDR3nt: TGTGCCAGCAGTCCTATGACAGGGCCAAGTCAGCCCCAGCATTTT; v_gene: TRBV27; d_gene: TRBD1; j_gene: TRBJ1-5
CDR3aa: CASSFEGGTKNIQYF; CDR3nt: TGTGCCAGCAGTTTCGAAGGGGGTACCAAAAACATTCAGTACTTC; v_gene: TRBV27; d_gene: NA; j_gene: TRBJ2-4
CDR3aa: CASSIPTGPLTPDFYGYTF; CDR3nt: TGTGCCAGCAGTATCCCAACAGGGCCTCTAACTCCGGACTTCTATGGCTACACCTTC; v_gene: TRBV28; d_gene: NA; j_gene: TRBJ1-2
CDR3aa: CASSRRQGVSTEAFF; CDR3nt: TGTGCCAGTAGTCGCAGACAGGGGGTGAGCACTGAAGCTTTCTTT; v_gene: TRBV19; d_gene: TRBD1; j_gene: TRBJ1-1
CDR3aa: CASSQDGDQPQHF; CDR3nt: TGTGCCAGCAGCCAAGACGGTGATCAGCCCCAGCATTTT; v_gene: TRBV4-2; d_gene: NA; j_gene: TRBJ1-5
CDR3aa: CASSFGTAYEQYF; CDR3nt: TGTGCCAGCAGTTTTGGGACAGCCTACGAGCAGTACTTC; v_gene: TRBV27; d_gene: TRBD1; j_gene: TRBJ2-7
CDR3aa: CASSRPGVGIQYF; CDR3nt: TGTGCCAGCAGTCGGCCGGGGGTCGGCATTCAGTACTTC; v_gene: TRBV9; d_gene: NA; j_gene: TRBJ2-4
CDR3aa: CASSLGVSYEQYF; CDR3nt: TGTGCCAGCAGCTTAGGAGTCTCCTACGAGCAGTACTTC; v_gene: TRBV7-9; d_gene: NA; j_gene: TRBJ2-7
CDR3aa: CASSLGQGVWNSPLHF; CDR3nt: TGCGCCAGCAGCTTGGGACAGGGAGTTTGGAATTCACCCCTCCACTTT; v_gene: TRBV5-1; d_gene: TRBD1; j_gene: TRBJ1-6
CDR3aa: CASSSTGDSRGTDTQYF; CDR3nt: TGTGCCAGCAGCTCGACGGGAGACTCTCGTGGCACAGATACGCAGTATTTT; v_gene: TRBV5-8; d_gene: NA; j_gene: TRBJ2-3
CDR3aa: CASSLDSRGPSTDTQYF; CDR3nt: TGTGCCAGCAGCTTGGATTCGCGGGGGCCCAGCACAGATACGCAGTATTTT; v_gene: TRBV5-4; d_gene: NA; j_gene: TRBJ2-3
CDR3aa: CATSFFLAVLNTGELFF; CDR3nt: TGTGCCACCAGCTTTTTCTTAGCGGTTCTGAACACCGGGGAGCTGTTTTTT; v_gene: TRBV15; d_gene: NA; j_gene: TRBJ2-2
CDR3aa: CAISEREGAAGEQFF; CDR3nt: TGTGCCATCAGTGAGCGAGAGGGGGCGGCGGGTGAGCAGTTCTTC; v_gene: TRBV10-3; d_gene: TRBD1; j_gene: TRBJ2-1
CDR3aa: CASSPNQEGIANQPQHF; CDR3nt: TGTGCCAGCTCGCCTAACCAGGAAGGCATCGCCAATCAGCCCCAGCATTTT; v_gene: TRBV18; d_gene: NA; j_gene: TRBJ1-5
CDR3aa: CASSDTRETEAFF; CDR3nt: TGTGCCAGCAGTGACACCCGGGAGACTGAAGCTTTCTTT; v_gene: TRBV28; d_gene: NA; j_gene: TRBJ1-1
CDR3aa: CASHEAGSYNEQFF; CDR3nt: TGTGCCAGCCACGAAGCAGGCTCCTACAATGAGCAGTTCTTC; v_gene: TRBV13; d_gene: NA; j_gene: TRBJ2-1
CDR3aa: CASSYLLGTGAAAFF; CDR3nt: TGTGCCAGCAGTTATCTTTTAGGGACAGGGGCCGCAGCTTTCTTT; v_gene: TRBV27; d_gene: TRBD1; j_gene: TRBJ1-1
CDR3aa: CASSSTGGGSYEQYF; CDR3nt: TGTGCCAGCAGTTCGACAGGGGGGGGGTCCTACGAGCAGTACTTC; v_gene: TRBV28; d_gene: TRBD1; j_gene: TRBJ2-7
CDR3aa: CASRTPGQGAGELFF; CDR3nt: TGTGCCAGCAGAACTCCGGGACAGGGGGCCGGGGAGCTGTTTTTT; v_gene: TRBV28; d_gene: TRBD1; j_gene: TRBJ2-2
CDR3aa: CASSLRGLGTSGNTGELFF; CDR3nt: TGTGCCAGCAGCTTGAGGGGGCTGGGGACTAGCGGGAACACCGGGGAGCTGTTTTTT; v_gene: TRBV11-2; d_gene: TRBD2; j_gene: TRBJ2-2
CDR3aa: CASSTNSGANVLTF; CDR3nt: TGTGCCAGTAGCACAAACTCTGGGGCCAACGTCCTGACTTTC; v_gene: TRBV19; d_gene: NA; j_gene: TRBJ2-6
CDR3aa: CASRGLAGGEQYF; CDR3nt: TGTGCCAGCAGGGGACTAGCGGGGGGCGAGCAGTACTTC; v_gene: TRBV25-1; d_gene: TRBD2; j_gene: TRBJ2-7
CDR3aa: CASSLINLRIMDNNEQFF; CDR3nt: TGCGCCAGCAGCTTGATTAATCTGCGGATAATGGACAACAATGAGCAGTTCTTC; v_gene: TRBV5-1; d_gene: NA; j_gene: TRBJ2-1
CDR3aa: CASSYGRKLFF; CDR3nt: TGTGCCAGCAGTTACGGGCGCAAACTGTTTTTT; v_gene: TRBV6-5; d_gene: NA; j_gene: TRBJ1-4
CDR3aa: CASRPTAYSNQPQHF; CDR3nt: TGTGCCAGCAGGCCGACAGCTTATAGCAATCAGCCCCAGCATTTT; v_gene: TRBV6-5; d_gene: NA; j_gene: TRBJ1-5
CDR3aa: CASSFRRRVPYEQYF; CDR3nt: TGTGCCAGCAGTTTCCGCCGACGGGTCCCCTACGAGCAGTACTTC; v_gene: TRBV28; d_gene: NA; j_gene: TRBJ2-7
CDR3aa: CASAGTTLAEQYF; CDR3nt: TGTGCCAGTGCCGGGACTACCCTCGCCGAGCAGTACTTC; v_gene: TRBV2; d_gene: TRBD2; j_gene: TRBJ2-7
CDR3aa: CASSGYRGALNTEAFF; CDR3nt: TGTGCCAGCAGTGGATACAGGGGGGCCCTCAACACTGAAGCTTTCTTT; v_gene: TRBV6-1; d_gene: TRBD1; j_gene: TRBJ1-1
CDR3aa: CASSHPLVLPGQRRVAFF; CDR3nt: TGCGCCAGCAGCCATCCCCTCGTTCTCCCGGGACAGCGAAGGGTTGCTTTCTTT; v_gene: TRBV4-1; d_gene: TRBD1; j_gene: TRBJ1-1
CDR3aa: CASSQSQFTDTQYF; CDR3nt: TGCGCCAGCAGCCAAAGTCAGTTCACAGATACGCAGTATTTT; v_gene: TRBV4-1; d_gene: NA; j_gene: TRBJ2-3
CDR3aa: CASSLVAGGFNNEQFF; CDR3nt: TGTGCCAGCAGCTTAGTAGCGGGGGGCTTCAACAATGAGCAGTTCTTC; v_gene: TRBV7-2; d_gene: TRBD2; j_gene: TRBJ2-1
CDR3aa: CASTGQGAANTEAFF; CDR3nt: TGTGCCAGCACCGGGCAGGGGGCCGCGAACACTGAAGCTTTCTTT; v_gene: TRBV2; d_gene: TRBD1; j_gene: TRBJ1-1
CDR3aa: CASSDRTPPRFF; CDR3nt: TGTGCCAGCAGTGATCGGACACCCCCTCGGTTCTTC; v_gene: TRBV6-1; d_gene: NA; j_gene: TRBJ2-1
CDR3aa: CASSQGSTQGFQPQHF; CDR3nt: TGTGCCAGCAGTCAAGGGTCCACACAGGGTTTTCAGCCCCAGCATTTT; v_gene: TRBV27; d_gene: NA; j_gene: TRBJ1-5
CDR3aa: CASSLAPGENTEAFF; CDR3nt: TGCGCCAGCAGCTTGGCCCCAGGGGAGAACACTGAAGCTTTCTTT; v_gene: TRBV5-1; d_gene: NA; j_gene: TRBJ1-1
CDR3aa: CASSPRGLAADTQYF; CDR3nt: TGTGCCAGCAGTCCCCGGGGACTAGCAGCAGATACGCAGTATTTT; v_gene: TRBV28; d_gene: TRBD2; j_gene: TRBJ2-3
CDR3aa: CASSLEAGTGFGYTF; CDR3nt: TGTGCCAGCAGCTTAGAGGCCGGGACAGGGTTCGGCTACACCTTC; v_gene: TRBV7-6; d_gene: TRBD1; j_gene: TRBJ1-2
CDR3aa: CASSDSGGRLYNEQFF; CDR3nt: TGTGCCAGCAGCGACAGTGGGGGGAGGTTGTACAATGAGCAGTTCTTC; v_gene: TRBV14; d_gene: NA; j_gene: TRBJ2-1
CDR3aa: CASSDLTTGGFEAFF; CDR3nt: TGTGCCAGCAGTGACCTAACGACAGGGGGTTTTGAAGCTTTCTTT; v_gene: TRBV2; d_gene: TRBD1; j_gene: TRBJ1-1